These 22 T cell receptor beta chains originate from one sample sequenced in a study of early T cells in non-severe SARS-CoV-2 infection (dated by TCRdb to the early 2020s). Libraries were built with 5' RACE. Sequencing took place on a NextSeq 500. TCRdb trimmed the raw reads at Q25, called clones with MiXCR and kept productive beta chains. Under each unique CDR3 protein, matching rows form one entry showing the most common genes and DNA. The sample yields around 78,000 distinct CDR3 sequences; about 9.4% were counted once. Clones ranked in the top ten supply 6% to 8.5% of the sample. Sequencing used whole blood, obtained at baseline. These receptors came from an adult who was a healthcare worker with PCR-confirmed SARS-CoV-2 infection or an uninfected control (not recorded which).

Many counts were recorded for this clonotype. CDR3 coding DNA: TGTGCCACCAGTGATTTGCCCCGGACTAGCGTAACCTACGAGCAGTACTTC. Its protein product is CATSDLPRTSVTYEQYF. The rearrangement joins TRBV24-1 to TRBJ2-7, with 9 bases that match TRBD2. V lost 0 bases and J lost 2; bases outside the gene matches: 7. The V gene's germline CDR1 is KGHDR and CDR2 SFDVKD. The CDR3 runs 17 residues.

Within the sample, this clonotype is medium-sized (0.01 to 0.1%). The rearrangement joins TRBV7-3 to TRBJ1-6; a possible D gene is TRBD1 (6 bases). Germline CDR1 SGHTA, CDR2 FQGTGA. The CDR3 length is 14 residues. V gave up 5 bases and J gave up 8 bases, with 13 bases separating them. In DNA, the CDR3 is TGTGCCAGCAGCCTTGGACAGAGTGATTCACCCCTCCACTTT. Translating it yields CASSLGQSDSPLHF.

This clonotype was counted many times. The chain couples TRBV4-1 to TRBJ1-6; TRBD1 agrees at 8 bases. The CDR3 has 15 residues. Germline assignment: CDR1 MGHRA and CDR2 YSYEKL. V dropped 2 bases and J dropped 8; count of bases not matched to a gene: 5. CDR3 nucleotides: TGCGCCAGCAGCCAAATGACAGGGGCTTATTCACCCCTCCACTTT. Amino acid sequence: CASSQMTGAYSPLHF.

There are a few counts of this clonotype. This chain links TRBV10-3 with TRBJ1-6, with TRBD1 as a possible D gene (6 bases). This CDR3 is built from 15 residues. Trimming removed 1 base at V and 10 bases at J, with 14 bases between. Germline V lookup: CDR1 ENHRY, CDR2 SYGVKD. The CDR3 loop is CAISEFGEGGSPLHF. In nucleotides, the CDR3 is TGTGCCATCAGTGAGTTCGGGGAGGGGGGCTCACCCCTCCACTTT.

J is TRBJ1-6 and V is TRBV18; no reliable D call. CDR1 KGHSH and CDR2 LQKENI come from the germline V gene. Trimming removed 0 bases at V and 0 bases at J, with 18 bases between. This CDR3 is built from 20 residues. In DNA form, the CDR3 reads TGTGCCAGCTCACCACCTTTGCGAGTAGGTTTGAGCTCCTATAATTCACCCCTCCACTTT. It codes for CASSPPLRVGLSSYNSPLHF.

V and J are TRBV5-1 and TRBJ1-6, with 8 bases identical to TRBD1. The CDR3 loop spans 16 amino acids. Germline assignment: CDR1 SGHRS and CDR2 YFSETQ. V lost 1 base, J lost 9 bases, and 9 bases stayed unmatched. CDR3 nucleotide sequence: TGCGCCAGCAGCTTGACAGGACAGGGTGGTACTTCACCCCTCCACTTT. Translation gives CASSLTGQGGTSPLHF.

In its sample, this clonotype was seen many times. This sequence joins TRBV5-6 and TRBJ1-1; D unclear. The V gene lost 4 bases and the J gene lost 1 base, with 11 bases spanning the gap. The CDR3 runs 14 residues. Germline CDR1 and CDR2: SGHDT and YYEEEE. CDR3 sequence: CASSRRRTNTEAFF. The CDR3 bases are TGTGCCAGCAGCAGAAGACGGACGAACACTGAAGCTTTCTTT.

For the CDR3, the DNA is TGTGCCAGCAGTACCCCTTTGTGGGGGGGAAGGAAGGGAGAGGACGGCTACACCTTC. Translation gives CASSTPLWGGRKGEDGYTF. This chain connects TRBV6-5 to TRBJ1-2, with D perhaps TRBD1 (5 bases). This CDR3 is 19 amino acids long. V lost 5 bases to trimming and J lost 8 bases, with 33 bases between them. Germline CDR1 is MNHEY and CDR2 is SVGAGI.

The rearrangement uses TRBV20-1 and TRBJ2-3; 8 bases align to TRBD1. The CDR3 totals 14 residues. V was pared by 4 bases and J by 5 bases, with 8 bases of the junction left unmatched. Germline CDR1 reads DFQATT; CDR2 reads SNEGSKA (reference sequence). The CDR3 here is CSAKAGGRGDTQYF. CDR3 coding DNA: TGCAGTGCTAAGGCAGGGGGCAGGGGAGATACGCAGTATTTT.

This clonotype was detected many times. V is TRBV20-1 and J is TRBJ2-5; the D call may be TRBD1 or TRBD2 (7 bases each). This CDR3 is 16 amino acids long. CDR1 is DFQATT, CDR2 SNEGSKA, per germline (reference sequence). Trimming took off 1 base at V and 3 bases at J, with 18 bases between the two ends. For the CDR3, the DNA is TGCAGTGCTAGAGTTCGGGAGGCAGGGGGTGAAGAGACCCAGTACTTC. Residues: CSARVREAGGEETQYF.

The sample holds a few counts of this clonotype. V gene TRBV3-1 combines with J gene TRBJ2-5, with 8 bases lining up with TRBD2. This CDR3 is 15 amino acids long. The germline V gene encodes CDR1 LGHDT and CDR2 YNNKEL (reference sequence). V lost 3 bases and J lost 1; bases outside the gene matches: 4. CDR3 nucleotides: TGTGCCAGCAGCCATTCCGGGGGGGCCCAAGAGACCCAGTACTTC. Its protein is CASSHSGGAQETQYF.

The chain joins TRBV5-1 to TRBJ1-2, with 7 bases fitting TRBD1. This CDR3 comprises 17 residues. The germline V gene has CDR1 SGHRS and CDR2 YFSETQ. The junction had 8 bases not matched to a gene; V was cut back by 0 bases and J by 0 bases. The CDR3 is CASSLGGGQSANYGYTF. The CDR3, as DNA: TGCGCCAGCAGCTTGGGAGGGGGACAGTCTGCTAACTATGGCTACACCTTC.

The rearrangement links TRBV6-6 to TRBJ2-2, with 9 bases aligning to TRBD2. V was clipped by 7 bases and J by 1 base; unmatched bases: 7. CDR1 is MNHNY, CDR2 SVGAGI, per germline (reference sequence). CDR3 size: 16 residues. CDR3 region: CASTHPAGGNTGELFF. The CDR3 DNA reads as TGTGCCAGCACCCATCCAGCGGGGGGGAACACCGGGGAGCTGTTTTTT.

Only a few counts were recorded for this clonotype. This chain uses TRBV9 with TRBJ2-2; 8 bases map to TRBD2. There are 16 residues in the CDR3. The germline V gene has CDR1 SGDLS and CDR2 YYNGEE. V lost 4 bases to trimming and J lost 6 bases; unmatched junction nucleotides: 11. Written as DNA, the CDR3 is TGTGCCAGCAGCATTCTAACCGGGACTAGTCCCGGGGAGCTGTTTTTT. Amino acids: CASSILTGTSPGELFF.

This clonotype was observed many times. The chain is built from TRBV7-9 and TRBJ1-5; TRBD1 matches 7 bases. The V gene's germline CDR1 is SEHNR and CDR2 FQNEAQ (reference sequence). Trimming at V came to 1 base and at J to 5 bases, leaving 5 bases not matched to a gene. The CDR3 length is 15 residues. This chain's CDR3 is CASSLDGGGHQPQHF. CDR3 nucleotides: TGTGCCAGCAGCTTAGATGGAGGGGGCCATCAGCCCCAGCATTTT.

This clonotype was observed many times. The rearrangement links TRBV9 to TRBJ1-4; no clear D. Germline CDR1 SGDLS, CDR2 YYNGEE. This CDR3 comprises 15 residues. Trimming took off 3 bases at V and 0 bases at J, with 9 bases between the two ends. The CDR3 DNA is TGTGCCAGCAGCGCATCGGACGCAACTAATGAAAAACTGTTTTTT. It codes for CASSASDATNEKLFF.

This clonotype turned up a few times. The chain uses TRBV3-1 and TRBJ2-7, with a weak D call TRBD2 (6 bases). Germline-derived CDR1 and CDR2 are LGHDT and YNNKEL (reference sequence). The CDR3 length is 14 residues. Trimming cost V 5 bases and J 2 bases, with 13 bases left between them. The CDR3 bases are TGTGCCAGCAGCTCCCGGGACTCTACCTACGAGCAGTACTTC. Translated, it gives CASSSRDSTYEQYF.

This clonotype was detected a few times. The chain is built from TRBV4-1 and TRBJ2-3; D call uncertain. Trimming took 7 bases from V and 0 from J, leaving 20 bases between them. This CDR3 has 17 residues. The germline V gene has CDR1 MGHRA and CDR2 YSYEKL. The CDR3 reads CASNPIEVTDSTDTQYF. CDR3 DNA sequence: TGCGCCAGCAACCCAATAGAAGTGACGGACAGCACAGATACGCAGTATTTT.

This clonotype was recorded a few times. V usage is TRBV7-9 and J usage is TRBJ2-3; TRBD2 matches at 9 bases. J was trimmed by 5 bases and V by 7 bases; bases with no gene match: 13. Germline V lookup: CDR1 SEHNR, CDR2 FQNEAQ (reference sequence). This CDR3 is built from 16 residues. The CDR3 sequence: CASNPEGGGAQDTQYF. CDR3 nucleotide sequence: TGTGCCAGCAACCCGGAGGGCGGGGGGGCCCAAGATACGCAGTATTTT.

This clonotype was seen many times. CDR3 region: CASSAGTGSTDTQYF. CDR3 bases: TGTGCCAGCAGCGCAGGGACAGGATCCACAGATACGCAGTATTTT. The chain combines TRBV5-6 with TRBJ2-3; 8 bases are shared with TRBD1. Trimming took 4 bases from V and 2 from J; bases not matched to a gene: 6. In germline, CDR1 is SGHDT, CDR2 YYEEEE. The CDR3 spans 15 residues.

This clonotype was detected ten times or more. This rearrangement joins TRBV7-3 to TRBJ2-1, with a tentative D call TRBD2 (6 bases). V was clipped by 4 bases and J by 4 bases, with 14 bases between them. The CDR3 sequence is 15 residues long. Germline loops: CDR1 SGHTA, CDR2 FQGTGA. This chain's CDR3 is CASSSGSGPYNEQFF. CDR3 bases: TGTGCCAGCAGCTCGGGGAGCGGGCCTTACAATGAGCAGTTCTTC.

This clonotype appeared many times. The chain couples TRBV4-3 to TRBJ2-6; unclear D gene. Germline V gene data show CDR1 as LGHNA and CDR2 as YSLEER. The CDR3 sequence is 17 residues long. Deletions cut 2 bases from V and 0 bases from J, with 11 bases between. The CDR3 reads CASSQSLPVSGANVLTF. CDR3 sequence (DNA): TGCGCCAGCAGCCAATCGCTTCCTGTCTCTGGGGCCAACGTCCTGACTTTC.